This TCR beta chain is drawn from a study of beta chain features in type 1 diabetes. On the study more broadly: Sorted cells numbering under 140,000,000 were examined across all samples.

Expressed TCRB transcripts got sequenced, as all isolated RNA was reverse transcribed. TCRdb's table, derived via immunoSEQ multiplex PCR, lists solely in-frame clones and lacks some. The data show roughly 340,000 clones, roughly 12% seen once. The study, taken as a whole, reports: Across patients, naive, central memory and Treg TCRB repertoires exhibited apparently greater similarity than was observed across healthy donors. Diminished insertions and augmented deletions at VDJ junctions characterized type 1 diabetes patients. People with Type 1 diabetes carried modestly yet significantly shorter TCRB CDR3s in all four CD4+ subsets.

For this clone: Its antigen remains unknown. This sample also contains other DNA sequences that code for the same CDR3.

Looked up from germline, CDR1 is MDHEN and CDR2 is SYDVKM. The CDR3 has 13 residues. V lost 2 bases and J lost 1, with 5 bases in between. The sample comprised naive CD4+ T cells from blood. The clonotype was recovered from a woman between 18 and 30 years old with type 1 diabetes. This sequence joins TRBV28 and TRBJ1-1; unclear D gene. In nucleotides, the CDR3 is TGTGCCAGCAGTTTACCAGGGAACACTGAAGCTTTCTTT. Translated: CASSLPGNTEAFF.